This TCR beta chain was sequenced during a study of blood T cell repertoires in COVID-19 (dated by TCRdb to 2018 to 2021). About the study as a whole: Samples from collaborators originated in the United States, Italy and Spain and spanned both the acute and convalescent phases of COVID-19. The material from the prospective study consisted of cDNA or gDNA derived from T cells, B-cell-depleted T cells, or PBMCs. Subjects who had been exposed to COVID-19, were actively infected with it, or had recovered from it provided the deeply sampled blood TCRbeta repertoires that made up the dataset. The repertoires were released in a freely available public database meant as a resource for research on the immune response to SARS-CoV-2. The samples were drawn from two sources: the first 160 participants of the ongoing ImmuneRACE study, and 1,200 or so subjects contributed by 6 global collaborators. The sample metadata nearly always contained a de-identified subject ID, COVID-19 status, age in years and sex. Where available, HLA class I and class II types were obtained from metadata supplied by the sample provider rather than from assay-based typing.

This clone occurred a few times. Its target antigen remains unknown. Per-base qualities were not stored, and no clone one base away is much larger. The investigation overall reported the following: How much clinical and demographic metadata was included differed by source and by participant, and the metadata was provided uncurated.

Whole blood was collected in K2EDTA tubes by collaborating institutions according to the institutions' own protocols. For TCRbeta analysis, collaborator samples were shipped as frozen whole blood, as isolated PBMCs, or as DNA extracted from either sample type. TCRbeta CDR3 regions were amplified from genomic DNA using the immunoSEQ Assay, a bias-controlled multiplex PCR. Concerning the study's data processing: The number of nucleated cells in each sample was estimated from the amplification of reference gene primers within the assay. Sequence reads were collapsed and filtered to measure the absolute abundance of every unique TCRbeta CDR3 rearrangement. For each sample, productive Simpson clonality was calculated by taking the square root of Simpson's diversity index across productive rearrangements. Drawn from immuneACCESS, this table holds only the in-frame rearrangements with V and J called that TCRdb kept. Clones are partly lost; checked studies trace under half to an unresolved V gene and leave the rest unexplained. That table supplies the V and J calls and clone size; D and trimming were determined from the DNA. The sample contains about 170,000 clones, approximately 87% of them found a single time. The top ten hold 3% to 4% of the sample.

CDR1 and CDR2, looked up from the germline V gene, are SGHRS and YFSETQ. V is shortened by 1 base, J by 4 bases, and the region joining them spans 9 bases. The CDR3 runs 14 residues from the cysteine to the phenylalanine. The retained sequence is limited to the CDR3, 42 bases, with the frame set at the first base. The sample taken for sequencing was peripheral blood. The sequence joins TRBV5-1 to TRBJ1-3; the D segment cannot be called with confidence. The sequence was obtained from a man aged 18 to 29 with active or convalescent COVID-19. The CDR3 here reads CASSLSTRGNTIYF. The sequence in DNA is TGCGCCAGCAGCTTGTCTACTCGGGGAAACACCATATATTTT.